The source of this T cell receptor (beta chain) is a study of T cells in Graves' hyperthyroidism and ophthalmopathy (dated by TCRdb to the late 2010s). For context, the study as a whole: Peripheral blood was collected at initial diagnosis, before any treatment. Whether ophthalmopathy could be predicted prospectively was tested in an independent validation cohort made up of roughly 19 hyperthyroidism patients plus 17 patients who later progressed to ophthalmopathy. Following sampling, methimazole starting at 30 mg daily was given to hyperthyroidism patients, and high-dose intravenous methylprednisolone was given to ophthalmopathy patients. To identify distinguishing TCR V-J signatures, a discovery cohort of about 95 patients was used, comprising some 45 with Graves' ophthalmopathy and 57 with stable Graves' hyperthyroidism. The approximately 98 discovery patients were randomly divided into training and test sets at a 7:3 ratio. In addition, the study compared T-cell repertoires in thyroid tissue and in blood from six Graves' hyperthyroidism patients. The paper reports TCR Vbeta CDR3 sequencing of over 120 peripheral blood samples: over 40 ophthalmopathy, roughly 74 hyperthyroidism and around 17 progressor patients. Here is what the overall study found, with its caveats: Ophthalmopathy was separated from stable hyperthyroidism by a 13 V-J signature model, with approximately 86% sensitivity and about 81% specificity obtained in cross-validation and 80%/75% obtained in testing. Most expanded thyroid clonotypes (frequency above 0.001) were also found in blood, which suggests that blood repertoires may mirror thyroid immune responses. In validation, the model predicted progression to ophthalmopathy a median of roughly 6.1 months before onset, with about 71% sensitivity and roughly 73% specificity. No statistical method was used to fix the sample size in advance, and group allocation was not hidden from the investigators.

TCR beta CDR3 regions were amplified from RNA transcripts. The first round of RT-PCR for the TCR CDR3 was performed with the HTBI primer set and the Qiagen OneStep RT-PCR kit. Libraries were constructed in a second round of multiplex PCR, after which size selection and purification were performed. Paired-end sequencing of the libraries was performed with 100 bp reads on an Illumina HiSeq2000. Turning to the authors' computational methods: SOAPnuke was used to process the raw data, removing reads that contained adapters or uncalled bases, had a mean Phred below 15, or lacked an exact match to the constant primer or identifier. High-quality paired reads were merged using COPE v1.2.5, and each unique nucleotide sequence was defined as a clonotype. MiTCR v1.1 was used to align the clonotypes against IMGT TRBV, TRBD and TRBJ reference segments. The analysis was restricted to V-J combinations with a frequency above 0.0001, which together covered approximately 99% of the repertoires. A TCS score was defined as the ratio of F50 (clonal expansion) to E x V (chaos), with BLOSUM62-based TCRdist applied between CDR3 peptides within each V-J. Welch's t-statistics and random forest reduced 500 to 550 V-J features to about 12, which were used in a naive Bayes classifier (R e1071). TCRdb took the public reads, trimmed them with fastp at Q25, ran MiXCR for clone calling and kept in-frame beta chains. Identical CDR3 protein sequences are pooled into one entry, listed with their most common genes and DNA. The V and J calls and clone size are TCRdb's, not the authors'. The sample records about 380,000 distinct CDR3 sequences, under 20% of which are singletons. The ten largest clonotypes hold 35% to 45% of the sample.

Ophthalmopathy patients had moderately to severely active disease, Clinical Activity Score of at least 3, NOSPECS grade of at least 4, and duration under 3 months. Patients with uncontrolled infections, other autoimmune diseases, pregnancy or lactation were excluded. Clinical symptoms, serum thyroxine and TRAb, thyroid ultrasound, and orbital computed tomography formed the basis for the diagnoses. Ficoll-Paque density gradient centrifugation was used to isolate PBMCs from under 11 ml of fresh peripheral blood. Total RNA was extracted with Trizol reagent, and quality was checked on an Agilent 2100 Bioanalyzer. This clonotype was picked up many times. Its antigen remains undetermined. The record has no base qualities; no much larger clone is one base away. Sequencing used blood. This clonotype originated in a man aged 18 to 30 with Graves' ophthalmopathy.

The CDR3 reads CASSLGSTYSYEQYF. The sequence in DNA is TGTGCCAGCAGCTTAGGCAGCACGTATTCCTACGAGCAGTACTTC. The V and J segments used are TRBV7-9 and TRBJ2-7, with the D gene not confidently named. Via the germline V gene (reference sequence), CDR1 is SEHNR and CDR2 FQNEAQ. V lost 1 base and J lost 1 base; the stretch between them is 11 bases long. The CDR3 numbers 15 residues from cysteine through phenylalanine. Just the 45-base CDR3 DNA is kept, in frame starting at base 1. Reference TRBV7-9 and TRBJ2-7 genes cover what lies past the CDR3, so the full variable domain is DTGVSQNPRHKITKRGQNVTFRCDPISEHNRLYWYRQTLGQGPEFLTYFQNEAQLEKSRLLSDRFSAERPKGSFSTLEIQRTEQGDSAMYLCASSLGSTYSYEQYFGPGTRLTVT.